These 25 T cell receptor beta chains originate from one sample sequenced in a study of tumor-infiltrating lymphocytes in localized non-small cell lung cancer. Sequenced by immunoSEQ multiplex PCR; TCRdb stores in-frame clones only, minus some. The sample consists of thousands of clones, approximately 40% of them appearing once. Sequencing was performed on uninvolved lung tissue not adjacent to the tumor. The receptors were gathered from a human donor with non-small cell lung cancer.

This clone is judged medium-sized. V is TRBV18 and J is TRBJ2-5; D is ambiguous. Germline V CDR1 and CDR2: KGHSH, LQKENI. Trimming cost V 1 base and J 4 bases, with 4 bases left between them. The CDR3 runs 12 residues. CDR3 nucleotides: TGTGCCAGCTCACCACAACCAGAGACCCAGTACTTC. Its protein product is CASSPQPETQYF. Full variable domain (outside the CDR3, taken from reference TRBV18 and TRBJ2-5): NAGVMQNPRHLVRRRGQEARLRCSPMKGHSHVYWYRQLPEEGLKFMVYLQKENIIDESGMPKERFSAEFPKEGPSILRIQQVVRGDSAAYFCASSPQPETQYFGPGTRLLVL.

The CDR3 loop reads CASSSPGLAGGHEQFF. For the CDR3, the DNA is TGTGCCAGCAGCTCGCCGGGACTAGCGGGGGGGCATGAGCAGTTCTTC. The rearrangement joins TRBV7-2 to TRBJ2-1, with TRBD2 matching 16 bases. The CDR3 totals 16 residues. The germline CDR1 and CDR2 sequences are SGHTA and FQGNSA. V lost 4 bases and J lost 8; bases outside the gene matches: 5.

The V call is TRBV7-7, the J call TRBJ2-7; D unresolved. This CDR3 region has 13 residues. V lost 3 bases and J lost 5, with 11 bases in between. CDR1 SSHAT and CDR2 FNYEAQ come from the germline V gene (reference sequence). The CDR3 spells CASSFTTGHEQYF. The DNA for the CDR3 is TGTGCCAGCAGCTTTACGACGGGCCACGAGCAGTACTTC.

This clone was seen only a few times. The chain combines TRBV5-1 with TRBJ1-2, with TRBD1 matching 7 bases. The CDR3 extends over 15 amino acids. V lost 2 bases to trimming and J lost 1 base; unmatched junction nucleotides: 5. The germline V gene encodes CDR1 SGHRS and CDR2 YFSETQ. CDR3 protein: CASSLSGGLNYGYTF. CDR3 nucleotides: TGCGCCAGCAGCTTATCAGGGGGACTTAACTATGGCTACACCTTC.

This clone is deemed medium-sized. V and J are TRBV19 and TRBJ1-2, with a tentative D call TRBD1 (5 bases). CDR3 length: 13 residues. Per the germline V gene, CDR1 is LNHDA and CDR2 is SQIVND (reference sequence). Trimming took 3 bases from V and 6 from J, leaving 11 bases between them. CDR3 nucleotides: TGTGCCAGTAGTATTGCCAGGGTCGATGGCTACACCTTC. It yields the protein CASSIARVDGYTF.

V is TRBV7-9 and J is TRBJ1-2, with 9 bases lining up with TRBD1. V was clipped by 5 bases and J by 3 bases; unmatched bases: 7. Germline V CDR1 and CDR2: SEHNR, FQNEAQ (reference sequence). The CDR3 totals 15 residues. CDR3 residues: CASSGGTGRDYGYTF. The CDR3 bases are TGTGCCAGCAGCGGCGGGACAGGGCGCGACTATGGCTACACCTTC.

This clone was observed a handful of times. In DNA form, the CDR3 reads TGTGCCAGCAGCCCCGGACAGGGGAACGCCGGTGGGGATGAGCAGTTCTTC. Residues: CASSPGQGNAGGDEQFF. The chain joins TRBV9 to TRBJ2-1, with TRBD1 matching 9 bases. Germline V gives CDR1 SGDLS, CDR2 YYNGEE. CDR3 length: 17 residues. The trim removed 4 bases at V and 8 bases at J, leaving 16 bases unmatched.

This clone was counted a few times. The chain recombines TRBV7-2 with TRBJ2-3; 15 bases line up with TRBD2. CDR1 is SGHTA and CDR2 is FQGNSA in the germline V gene. Losses at the gene ends were 1 base for V and 3 bases for J; bases not matched to a gene: 8. This CDR3 spans 19 amino acids. The CDR3 reads CASSLGGLAGGPGTDTQYF. The CDR3, as DNA: TGTGCCAGCAGCTTAGGAGGACTAGCGGGAGGGCCCGGGACAGATACGCAGTATTTT.

This clone has just a few counts. The J gene is TRBJ1-1, the V gene TRBV7-2; D might be TRBD1 (6 bases). V shed 4 bases and J shed 1 base, with 13 bases lying between them. This CDR3 spans 15 amino acids. Germline CDR1 and CDR2: SGHTA and FQGNSA. The CDR3 reads CASSYLTTGNTEAFF. The CDR3 DNA reads as TGTGCCAGCAGCTATTTGACGACAGGGAACACTGAAGCTTTCTTT.

This clone is deemed large. In nucleotides, the CDR3 is TGTGCCAGCAGCAAGACAGGGCAATGGAGTGGCTACACCTTC. Translation gives CASSKTGQWSGYTF. V and J are TRBV6-5 and TRBJ1-2; TRBD1 matches at 7 bases. This CDR3 has 14 amino acids. With 6 bases clipped from V and 7 bases from J, the junction kept 11 bases outside the gene matches. Germline V gives CDR1 MNHEY, CDR2 SVGAGI.

The J gene is TRBJ2-7, the V gene TRBV7-8; TRBD1 matches 8 bases. The length of the CDR3 is 15 residues. V shed 3 bases, J shed 2 bases, and the junction held 6 bases outside the gene matches. Germline V lookup: CDR1 SGHVS, CDR2 FQNEAQ. The CDR3 reads CASSFGSGGTYEQYF. Written as DNA, the CDR3 is TGTGCCAGCAGCTTCGGGTCAGGGGGCACCTACGAGCAGTACTTC. The full variable domain, its missing parts supplied by reference TRBV7-8 and TRBJ2-7, is GAGVSQSPRYKVAKRGQDVALRCDPISGHVSLFWYQQALGQGPEFLTYFQNEAQLDKSGLPSDRFFAERPEGSVSTLKIQRTQQEDSAVYLCASSFGSGGTYEQYFGPGTRLTVT.

J is TRBJ1-5 and V is TRBV10-3; D gene uncertain. This CDR3 has 13 residues. In germline, CDR1 is ENHRY, CDR2 SYGVKD. V was clipped by 10 bases and J by 1 base, with 11 bases between them. CDR3 in amino acids: CATSEGSNQPQHF. Here the CDR3 DNA reads TGTGCCACCTCGGAAGGGAGCAATCAGCCCCAGCATTTT.

This clone rates as medium-sized. The chain employs TRBV6-6 and TRBJ2-5; D tentatively fits TRBD1 or TRBD2 (5 bases each). V gave up 0 bases and J gave up 6 bases, with 11 bases separating them. CDR3 length: 14 residues. The V gene's germline CDR1 is MNHNY and CDR2 SVGAGI (reference sequence). The CDR3 nucleotides read TGTGCCAGCAGTTACTCGAGGGGCGCGAAGACCCAGTACTTC. Residues: CASSYSRGAKTQYF.

The chain uses TRBV25-1 and TRBJ2-6; TRBD2 matches at 9 bases. V was clipped by 6 bases and J by 6 bases; unmatched bases: 3. The CDR3 covers 14 residues. The germline gives CDR1 MGHDK, CDR2 SYGVNS. The CDR3 spells CASRERGAANVLTF. As DNA, the CDR3 is TGTGCCAGCAGGGAGCGGGGGGCGGCCAACGTCCTGACTTTC.

The V gene is TRBV6-1, the J gene TRBJ2-3; D remains ambiguous. CDR3 length equals 15 residues. Trimming left V 5 bases short and J 0 bases short, with 12 bases between. Per germline, CDR1 MNHNS and CDR2 SASEGT. This CDR3 is CASSPRMTSTDTQYF. The CDR3 coding sequence is TGTGCCAGCAGTCCTAGGATGACTAGCACAGATACGCAGTATTTT.

This clone was counted between two and nine times. CDR3 DNA sequence: TGTGCCAGCAGTCTAGCCATAATGAACACTGAAGCTTTCTTT. Amino acid sequence: CASSLAIMNTEAFF. This chain connects TRBV6-5 to TRBJ1-1; D remains unclear. Germline V gives CDR1 MNHEY, CDR2 SVGAGI. V was trimmed by 5 bases and J by 0 bases, leaving 10 bases between them. The CDR3 is 14 amino acids.

By its share, this clone is medium-sized. The same CDR3 also results from other DNA sequences found in this sample. This rearrangement joins TRBV27 to TRBJ2-3, with D unclear. The germline CDR1 and CDR2 sequences are MNHEY and SMNVEV (reference sequence). This CDR3 has 12 residues. The ends were cut back, 2 bases at V and 1 base at J, with 1 base in the middle. The CDR3, as DNA: TGTGCCAGCAGTTTAGGCACAGATACGCAGTATTTT. Protein sequence: CASSLGTDTQYF.

This chain joins TRBV5-1 and TRBJ2-1; 14 bases are a match to TRBD2. CDR1 and CDR2 from the germline V gene are SGHRS and YFSETQ. Trimming took 5 bases from V and 3 from J; bases not matched to a gene: 4. The CDR3 loop spans 16 amino acids. CDR3 region: CASSWTSGGRYNEQFF. The CDR3 nucleotides read TGCGCCAGCAGTTGGACTAGCGGGGGGCGCTACAATGAGCAGTTCTTC.

The V and J genes are TRBV19 and TRBJ2-2; 11 nucleotides agree with TRBD2. From germline, CDR1 is LNHDA and CDR2 SQIVND (reference sequence). The CDR3 runs 15 residues. Germline trimming cut 5 bases from V and 3 bases from J; bases unmatched to any gene: 2. CDR3 sequence reads: CASSVTSGDTGELFF. The CDR3 nucleotides are TGTGCCAGTAGTGTGACTAGCGGGGACACCGGGGAGCTGTTTTTT. Drawing the rest from reference TRBV19 and TRBJ2-2, the complete variable domain is DGGITQSPKYLFRKEGQNVTLSCEQNLNHDAMYWYRQDPGQGLRLIYYSQIVNDFQKGDIAEGYSVSREKKESFPLTVTSAQKNPTAFYLCASSVTSGDTGELFFGEGSRLTVL.

The rearrangement joins TRBV7-2 to TRBJ2-7; D unresolved. Germline-derived CDR1 and CDR2 are SGHTA and FQGNSA. The CDR3 is made up of 13 amino acids. V shed 4 bases and J shed 6 bases, with 13 bases lying between them. The CDR3 DNA reads as TGTGCCAGCAGCTGGCTAGGCCATGTCGAGCAGTACTTC. Protein product: CASSWLGHVEQYF.

Relative to its sample, this clone is medium-sized. This chain uses TRBV7-9 with TRBJ1-1, with 7 bases aligning to TRBD1. The V and J ends lost 5 bases and 6 bases, in that order; junction bases with no gene match: 12. Germline V gives CDR1 SEHNR, CDR2 FQNEAQ (reference sequence). The CDR3 totals 15 residues. Written as DNA, the CDR3 is TGTGCCAGCAGCCAATCGACAGGGAGTGAGCCTGAAGCTTTCTTT. It encodes CASSQSTGSEPEAFF.

Here the CDR3 reads CASSLRGRGNTEAFF. DNA for the CDR3: TGTGCCAGCAGCTTAAGGGGGCGGGGGAACACTGAAGCTTTCTTT. V is TRBV5-8 and J is TRBJ1-1; 7 bases map to TRBD1. With V trimmed by 2 bases and J by 1 base, 5 bases remained unmatched. The germline V gene has CDR1 SGHTS and CDR2 YDEGEE. CDR3 length: 15 residues.

This clone rates as medium-sized. The junction does not match germline at one end; this may be a read error. The J gene is TRBJ1-6, the V gene TRBV4-1; tentative D call: TRBD1 (6 bases). This CDR3 contains 15 residues. Per germline, CDR1 MGHRA and CDR2 YSYEKL. The CDR3 spells CASSKERGGNSPLHF. Here the CDR3 DNA reads TGCGCCAGCAGCAAAGAGAGAGGGGGGAATTCACCCCTCCACTTT.

A word on this clone: The sample has other DNA sequences that encode this CDR3 too. The V and J genes are TRBV19 and TRBJ1-2; D not resolved. The germline V gene encodes CDR1 LNHDA and CDR2 SQIVND (reference sequence). The V and J ends lost 4 bases and 6 bases respectively, with 9 bases between them. This CDR3 comprises 12 residues. DNA of the CDR3: TGTGCCAGTAGTAGACCCCTAGATGGCTACACCTTC. Amino acid sequence: CASSRPLDGYTF.

The rearrangement links TRBV11-2 to TRBJ2-1; possible D gene TRBD1, 6 bases. This CDR3 contains 12 residues. The germline V and J ends were trimmed by 3 bases and 9 bases, with 9 bases remaining between them. The germline V gene encodes CDR1 SGHAT and CDR2 FQNNGV. For the CDR3, the DNA is TGTGCCAGCAGCTTCTCAGGGGTTGAGCAGTTCTTC. The encoded protein is CASSFSGVEQFF. The complete variable domain, with remaining parts taken from reference TRBV11-2 and TRBJ2-1, reads EAGVAQSPRYKIIEKRQSVAFWCNPISGHATLYWYQQILGQGPKLLIQFQNNGVVDDSQLPKDRFSAERLKGVDSTLKIQPAKLEDSAVYLCASSFSGVEQFFGPGTRLTVL.